These 16 T cell receptor beta chains originate from one sample sequenced in a study of blood T cell repertoires in COVID-19. The repertoire was sequenced with immunoSEQ multiplex PCR; TCRdb's copy has only in-frame clones and lacks some. The data show under 140,000 clones, around 89% seen once. Sequencing was performed on peripheral blood. These receptors were collected from a woman aged 45-65 years with acute or convalescent COVID-19.

This chain links TRBV19 with TRBJ2-7; TRBD2 matches 8 bases. This CDR3 comprises 13 residues. CDR1 is LNHDA and CDR2 is SQIVND in the germline V gene (reference sequence). Trimming took 3 bases from V and 2 from J; bases not matched to a gene: 0. The CDR3 sequence is CASSIGRAYEQYF. CDR3 DNA sequence: TGTGCCAGTAGTATCGGGAGGGCCTACGAGCAGTACTTC.

V usage is TRBV19 and J usage is TRBJ2-7; D is perhaps TRBD2 (7 bases). Germline-derived CDR1 and CDR2 are LNHDA and SQIVND (reference sequence). This CDR3 region has 15 residues. V was shortened by 5 bases and J by 0 bases, with 14 bases between the two germline ends. CDR3 in DNA: TGTGCCAGTAGTCTTAGGGGGGGGGTCTCCTACGAGCAGTACTTC. Translated, it gives CASSLRGGVSYEQYF. Full variable domain (missing parts from reference TRBV19 and TRBJ2-7): DGGITQSPKYLFRKEGQNVTLSCEQNLNHDAMYWYRQDPGQGLRLIYYSQIVNDFQKGDIAEGYSVSREKKESFPLTVTSAQKNPTAFYLCASSLRGGVSYEQYFGPGTRLTVT.

This sequence joins TRBV4-1 and TRBJ1-1; possibly TRBD1 for D (5 bases). V shed 1 base and J shed 3 bases, with 18 bases lying between them. The V gene's germline CDR1 is MGHRA and CDR2 YSYEKL. The CDR3 totals 17 residues. CDR3 in DNA: TGCGCCAGCAGCCAAGCCACGACCCACCGGGGGTACACTGAAGCTTTCTTT. Protein product: CASSQATTHRGYTEAFF.

The rearrangement links TRBV18 to TRBJ2-1; perhaps TRBD1 as D (5 bases). The germline V gene encodes CDR1 KGHSH and CDR2 LQKENI. This CDR3 region has 16 residues. Trimming removed 1 base at V and 3 bases at J, with 13 bases between. DNA for the CDR3: TGTGCCAGCTCACCACTCCCATCCCAGGGCTACAATGAGCAGTTCTTC. Its translation: CASSPLPSQGYNEQFF. The full variable domain, rest sourced from reference TRBV18 and TRBJ2-1, is NAGVMQNPRHLVRRRGQEARLRCSPMKGHSHVYWYRQLPEEGLKFMVYLQKENIIDESGMPKERFSAEFPKEGPSILRIQQVVRGDSAAYFCASSPLPSQGYNEQFFGPGTRLTVL.

This chain joins TRBV11-3 and TRBJ2-3; TRBD2 matches at 14 bases. The CDR3 length is 16 residues. Germline values: CDR1 SGHNT, CDR2 YENEEA. V shed 5 bases and J 2 bases; nucleotides not matched to a gene: 3. CDR3 sequence reads: CASSPGLAGATDTQYF. The CDR3 DNA reads as TGTGCCAGCAGCCCGGGACTAGCGGGAGCCACAGATACGCAGTATTTT.

A single count supports this clone. V is TRBV11-2 and J is TRBJ1-6; no clear D. The CDR3 totals 12 residues. Per the germline V gene, CDR1 is SGHAT and CDR2 is FQNNGV. V was cut by 2 bases and J by 14 bases, with 10 bases left in between. DNA for the CDR3: TGTGCCAGCAGCTTAACGGGGAACGCCCTCCACTTT. Translated: CASSLTGNALHF.

V usage is TRBV28 and J usage is TRBJ1-5; possibly TRBD1 for D (6 bases). Germline CDR1 and CDR2: MDHEN and SYDVKM. With 2 bases removed from V and 7 bases from J, the gap between germline ends came to 12 bases. The CDR3 extends over 14 amino acids. CDR3 sequence: CASSLGGGGQPQHF. CDR3 nucleotides: TGTGCCAGCAGTTTAGGGGGAGGGGGGCAGCCCCAGCATTTT.

This clone was counted once. The chain uses TRBV7-9 and TRBJ2-5; possible D gene TRBD2, 5 bases. This CDR3 region has 13 residues. Germline CDR1 and CDR2: SEHNR and FQNEAQ (reference sequence). Trimming removed 4 bases at V and 0 bases at J, with 6 bases between. The CDR3 DNA sequence: TGTGCCAGCAGCTCGGACTACCAAGAGACCCAGTACTTC. It is translated as CASSSDYQETQYF.

This rearrangement joins TRBV19 to TRBJ2-3, with 12 bases lining up with TRBD1. Trimming at V came to 6 bases and at J to 4 bases, leaving 5 bases not matched to a gene. Germline lookup yields CDR1 LNHDA and CDR2 SQIVND (reference sequence). CDR3 length: 15 amino acids. The CDR3 nucleotides read TGTGCCAGTAGGCTCGGGACAGGGGGCTCAGATACGCAGTATTTT. Protein product: CASRLGTGGSDTQYF.

The V gene is TRBV19, the J gene TRBJ2-7; 9 bases fit TRBD1. J gave up 5 bases and V 7 bases, and 15 bases lay outside the gene matches. The CDR3 has 16 amino acids. Germline V gene sequence: CDR1 LNHDA, CDR2 SQIVND (reference sequence). In DNA form, the CDR3 reads TGTGCCAGTAATTCCCCGGGGACAGGGAAGGGAGACGAGCAGTACTTC. This gives the protein CASNSPGTGKGDEQYF.

The chain recombines TRBV19 with TRBJ1-1; 8 bases are shared with TRBD1. Germline CDR1 is LNHDA and CDR2 is SQIVND (reference sequence). J lost 1 base, V lost 7 bases, and 8 bases had no gene match. This CDR3 is 15 amino acids long. As DNA, the CDR3 is TGTGCCAGTATTCGGGACAGGATATCGAACACTGAAGCTTTCTTT. Encoded protein: CASIRDRISNTEAFF.

The chain combines TRBV6-6 with TRBJ2-7; the match to TRBD2 covers 13 bases. Germline V gene lookup returns CDR1 MNHNY and CDR2 SVGAGI (reference sequence). Losses at the gene ends were 5 bases for V and 5 bases for J; bases not matched to a gene: 9. The CDR3 covers 16 residues. The chain's CDR3 is CASSPYGLAGEDEQYF. The CDR3 DNA reads TGTGCCAGCAGTCCCTACGGACTAGCGGGAGAGGACGAGCAGTACTTC.

CDR3 in amino acids: CASSGGVSDEQYF. The CDR3 bases are TGTGCCAGCTCGGGAGGAGTAAGTGACGAGCAGTACTTC. The chain couples TRBV18 to TRBJ2-7; D is perhaps TRBD2 (6 bases). The germline V and J ends were trimmed by 6 bases and 5 bases, with 14 bases remaining between them. Germline CDR1 KGHSH, CDR2 LQKENI. The CDR3 contains 13 residues.

The genes are TRBV5-8 and TRBJ1-5; D call uncertain. This CDR3 is 16 amino acids long. V lost 0 bases to trimming and J lost 3 bases, with 13 bases between them. The V gene's germline CDR1 is SGHTS and CDR2 YDEGEE. CDR3 protein: CASSLVYSGPNQPQHF. The CDR3 DNA sequence: TGTGCCAGCAGCTTGGTGTATTCCGGTCCCAATCAGCCCCAGCATTTT.

The chain is built from TRBV6-5 and TRBJ2-4, with 8 nucleotides matching TRBD1. The germline V gene encodes CDR1 MNHEY and CDR2 SVGAGI. V lost 4 bases and J lost 6; bases outside the gene matches: 8. This CDR3 is built from 15 residues. The CDR3 coding sequence is TGTGCCAGCAGTTCCCCCAGGGGGCGAGGAAACATTCAGTACTTC. Its protein is CASSSPRGRGNIQYF.

Only one count was recorded for this clone. The CDR3 sequence: CASSTSGSSYNEQFF. In DNA, the CDR3 is TGTGCCAGCAGCACTAGCGGGAGCTCCTACAATGAGCAGTTCTTC. This sequence joins TRBV3-1 (or the pseudogene TRBV3-2) and TRBJ2-1, with 11 bases lining up with TRBD2. Trimming took 5 bases from V and 0 from J; bases not matched to a gene: 0. Germline V CDR1 and CDR2: LGHDT, YNNKEL (reference sequence). This CDR3 has 15 amino acids.